This TCR beta chain stems from a study of CXCR3 chemokines and chemotherapy response in bladder cancer (dated by TCRdb to the early 2020s). For context, the study as a whole: The study set out to examine whether the activity of the CXCR3 chemokine system within tumors predicted response to chemotherapy in human bladder cancer.

V is cut back by 4 bases and J by 5 bases, with 18 bases in the junction unmatched. The germline V gene provides CDR1 SGHDT and CDR2 YYEEEE. The CDR3 sequence holds 18 residues, the cysteine and phenylalanine included. Of all the DNA, just the CDR3 is kept, 54 bases in frame from base 1. This clonotype is termed medium-sized (0.01 to 0.1%). The antigen it recognizes is unknown. Base qualities are not at hand, and no much larger clone is one base apart. Library preparation employed PCR. Sequenced on an Illumina HiSeq 2500. The public sequencing data were trimmed at Q25 with fastp and processed into clonotypes with MiXCR by TCRdb, which kept only in-frame beta chains. Each CDR3 protein gets just one entry, which takes the most common genes and DNA from the rows behind it. For this sample there are 13,000 or so distinct CDR3 sequences; approximately 13% appear just once. The top ten hold 26% of the sample.

The sample was gathered from a patient whose treatment included neoadjuvant chemotherapy. The rearranged segments are TRBV5-6 and TRBJ2-1, and 7 junctional nucleotides match TRBD1. The source of this sequence is a human donor with bladder cancer that did not respond to neoadjuvant chemotherapy. The CDR3: CASSRKSSGGRNDNEQFF. The DNA reads TGTGCCAGCAGCCGGAAATCCTCAGGGGGAAGGAATGACAATGAGCAGTTCTTC.